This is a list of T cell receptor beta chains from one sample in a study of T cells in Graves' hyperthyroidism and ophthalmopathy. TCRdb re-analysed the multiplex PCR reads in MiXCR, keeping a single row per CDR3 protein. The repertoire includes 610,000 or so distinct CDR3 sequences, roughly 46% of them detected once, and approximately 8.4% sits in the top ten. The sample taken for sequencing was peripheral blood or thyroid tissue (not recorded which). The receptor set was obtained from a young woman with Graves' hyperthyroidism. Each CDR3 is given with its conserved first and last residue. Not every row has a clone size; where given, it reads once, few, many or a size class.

cdr3_aa: CASSQGWLADRSYEQYF
cdr3_length: 17
clone_size: few
v_call: TRBV3-1

cdr3_aa: CATSGLSTSAYEQYF
cdr3_length: 15
clone_size: .
v_call: TRBV15

cdr3_aa: CASSDGTSGVNTGELFF
cdr3_length: 17
clone_size: .
v_call: TRBV9

cdr3_aa: CASSQVSTGELFF
cdr3_length: 13
clone_size: many
v_call: TRBV4-1

cdr3_aa: CASSLDQISYEQYF
cdr3_length: 14
clone_size: few
v_call: TRBV7-2

cdr3_aa: CATSDRSGRARGDEQFF
cdr3_length: 17
clone_size: .
v_call: TRBV24-1

cdr3_aa: CAYTGTGNEQYF
cdr3_length: 12
clone_size: .
v_call: TRBV2

cdr3_aa: CASRLSAPLREQYF
cdr3_length: 14
clone_size: .
v_call: TRBV9

cdr3_aa: CASKDGGPSSYEQYF
cdr3_length: 15
clone_size: many
v_call: TRBV19

cdr3_aa: CASSIRSGEQYF
cdr3_length: 12
clone_size: many
v_call: TRBV9

cdr3_aa: CASSVEDREREQYF
cdr3_length: 14
clone_size: .
v_call: TRBV7-2

cdr3_aa: CASSLARVMERLQETQYF
cdr3_length: 18
clone_size: few
v_call: TRBV7-2

cdr3_aa: CSALQGSNEQYF
cdr3_length: 12
clone_size: many
v_call: TRBV20-1

cdr3_aa: CASSQRQGYSSGANVLTF
cdr3_length: 18
clone_size: many
v_call: TRBV14

cdr3_aa: CSADGPYNEQYF
cdr3_length: 12
clone_size: .
v_call: TRBV20-1

cdr3_aa: CATSRDLGLAQPQHF
cdr3_length: 15
clone_size: .
v_call: TRBV15

cdr3_aa: CASSVDVRGGETQYF
cdr3_length: 15
clone_size: .
v_call: TRBV7-2

cdr3_aa: CASSQEARVSNYGYTF
cdr3_length: 16
clone_size: .
v_call: TRBV4-1

cdr3_aa: CAWSLSGISYEQYF
cdr3_length: 14
clone_size: .
v_call: TRBV30

cdr3_aa: CASSQDLKDEQFF
cdr3_length: 13
clone_size: few
v_call: TRBV14

cdr3_aa: CATSRLAGVSEQYF
cdr3_length: 14
clone_size: .
v_call: TRBV24-1

cdr3_aa: CATTWTSGRETQYF
cdr3_length: 14
clone_size: few
v_call: TRBV2

cdr3_aa: CSLARTSGQETQYF
cdr3_length: 14
clone_size: .
v_call: TRBV29-1

cdr3_aa: CASIRGETQYF
cdr3_length: 11
clone_size: .
v_call: TRBV7-3

cdr3_aa: CATGSGTDNEQYF
cdr3_length: 13
clone_size: many
v_call: TRBV24-1